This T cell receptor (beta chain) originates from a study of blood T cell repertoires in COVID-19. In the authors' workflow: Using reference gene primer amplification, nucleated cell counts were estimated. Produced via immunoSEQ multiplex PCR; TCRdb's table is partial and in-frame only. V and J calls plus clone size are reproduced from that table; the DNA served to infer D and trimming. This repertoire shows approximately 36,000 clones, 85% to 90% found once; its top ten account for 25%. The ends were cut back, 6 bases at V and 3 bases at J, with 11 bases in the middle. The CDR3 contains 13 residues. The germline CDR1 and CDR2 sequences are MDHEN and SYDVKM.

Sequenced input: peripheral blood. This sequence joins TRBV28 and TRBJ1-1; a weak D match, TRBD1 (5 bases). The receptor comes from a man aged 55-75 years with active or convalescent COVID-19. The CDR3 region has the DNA TGTGCCAGCAGGAAGGGGACTTACACTGAAGCTTTCTTT. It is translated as CASRKGTYTEAFF.